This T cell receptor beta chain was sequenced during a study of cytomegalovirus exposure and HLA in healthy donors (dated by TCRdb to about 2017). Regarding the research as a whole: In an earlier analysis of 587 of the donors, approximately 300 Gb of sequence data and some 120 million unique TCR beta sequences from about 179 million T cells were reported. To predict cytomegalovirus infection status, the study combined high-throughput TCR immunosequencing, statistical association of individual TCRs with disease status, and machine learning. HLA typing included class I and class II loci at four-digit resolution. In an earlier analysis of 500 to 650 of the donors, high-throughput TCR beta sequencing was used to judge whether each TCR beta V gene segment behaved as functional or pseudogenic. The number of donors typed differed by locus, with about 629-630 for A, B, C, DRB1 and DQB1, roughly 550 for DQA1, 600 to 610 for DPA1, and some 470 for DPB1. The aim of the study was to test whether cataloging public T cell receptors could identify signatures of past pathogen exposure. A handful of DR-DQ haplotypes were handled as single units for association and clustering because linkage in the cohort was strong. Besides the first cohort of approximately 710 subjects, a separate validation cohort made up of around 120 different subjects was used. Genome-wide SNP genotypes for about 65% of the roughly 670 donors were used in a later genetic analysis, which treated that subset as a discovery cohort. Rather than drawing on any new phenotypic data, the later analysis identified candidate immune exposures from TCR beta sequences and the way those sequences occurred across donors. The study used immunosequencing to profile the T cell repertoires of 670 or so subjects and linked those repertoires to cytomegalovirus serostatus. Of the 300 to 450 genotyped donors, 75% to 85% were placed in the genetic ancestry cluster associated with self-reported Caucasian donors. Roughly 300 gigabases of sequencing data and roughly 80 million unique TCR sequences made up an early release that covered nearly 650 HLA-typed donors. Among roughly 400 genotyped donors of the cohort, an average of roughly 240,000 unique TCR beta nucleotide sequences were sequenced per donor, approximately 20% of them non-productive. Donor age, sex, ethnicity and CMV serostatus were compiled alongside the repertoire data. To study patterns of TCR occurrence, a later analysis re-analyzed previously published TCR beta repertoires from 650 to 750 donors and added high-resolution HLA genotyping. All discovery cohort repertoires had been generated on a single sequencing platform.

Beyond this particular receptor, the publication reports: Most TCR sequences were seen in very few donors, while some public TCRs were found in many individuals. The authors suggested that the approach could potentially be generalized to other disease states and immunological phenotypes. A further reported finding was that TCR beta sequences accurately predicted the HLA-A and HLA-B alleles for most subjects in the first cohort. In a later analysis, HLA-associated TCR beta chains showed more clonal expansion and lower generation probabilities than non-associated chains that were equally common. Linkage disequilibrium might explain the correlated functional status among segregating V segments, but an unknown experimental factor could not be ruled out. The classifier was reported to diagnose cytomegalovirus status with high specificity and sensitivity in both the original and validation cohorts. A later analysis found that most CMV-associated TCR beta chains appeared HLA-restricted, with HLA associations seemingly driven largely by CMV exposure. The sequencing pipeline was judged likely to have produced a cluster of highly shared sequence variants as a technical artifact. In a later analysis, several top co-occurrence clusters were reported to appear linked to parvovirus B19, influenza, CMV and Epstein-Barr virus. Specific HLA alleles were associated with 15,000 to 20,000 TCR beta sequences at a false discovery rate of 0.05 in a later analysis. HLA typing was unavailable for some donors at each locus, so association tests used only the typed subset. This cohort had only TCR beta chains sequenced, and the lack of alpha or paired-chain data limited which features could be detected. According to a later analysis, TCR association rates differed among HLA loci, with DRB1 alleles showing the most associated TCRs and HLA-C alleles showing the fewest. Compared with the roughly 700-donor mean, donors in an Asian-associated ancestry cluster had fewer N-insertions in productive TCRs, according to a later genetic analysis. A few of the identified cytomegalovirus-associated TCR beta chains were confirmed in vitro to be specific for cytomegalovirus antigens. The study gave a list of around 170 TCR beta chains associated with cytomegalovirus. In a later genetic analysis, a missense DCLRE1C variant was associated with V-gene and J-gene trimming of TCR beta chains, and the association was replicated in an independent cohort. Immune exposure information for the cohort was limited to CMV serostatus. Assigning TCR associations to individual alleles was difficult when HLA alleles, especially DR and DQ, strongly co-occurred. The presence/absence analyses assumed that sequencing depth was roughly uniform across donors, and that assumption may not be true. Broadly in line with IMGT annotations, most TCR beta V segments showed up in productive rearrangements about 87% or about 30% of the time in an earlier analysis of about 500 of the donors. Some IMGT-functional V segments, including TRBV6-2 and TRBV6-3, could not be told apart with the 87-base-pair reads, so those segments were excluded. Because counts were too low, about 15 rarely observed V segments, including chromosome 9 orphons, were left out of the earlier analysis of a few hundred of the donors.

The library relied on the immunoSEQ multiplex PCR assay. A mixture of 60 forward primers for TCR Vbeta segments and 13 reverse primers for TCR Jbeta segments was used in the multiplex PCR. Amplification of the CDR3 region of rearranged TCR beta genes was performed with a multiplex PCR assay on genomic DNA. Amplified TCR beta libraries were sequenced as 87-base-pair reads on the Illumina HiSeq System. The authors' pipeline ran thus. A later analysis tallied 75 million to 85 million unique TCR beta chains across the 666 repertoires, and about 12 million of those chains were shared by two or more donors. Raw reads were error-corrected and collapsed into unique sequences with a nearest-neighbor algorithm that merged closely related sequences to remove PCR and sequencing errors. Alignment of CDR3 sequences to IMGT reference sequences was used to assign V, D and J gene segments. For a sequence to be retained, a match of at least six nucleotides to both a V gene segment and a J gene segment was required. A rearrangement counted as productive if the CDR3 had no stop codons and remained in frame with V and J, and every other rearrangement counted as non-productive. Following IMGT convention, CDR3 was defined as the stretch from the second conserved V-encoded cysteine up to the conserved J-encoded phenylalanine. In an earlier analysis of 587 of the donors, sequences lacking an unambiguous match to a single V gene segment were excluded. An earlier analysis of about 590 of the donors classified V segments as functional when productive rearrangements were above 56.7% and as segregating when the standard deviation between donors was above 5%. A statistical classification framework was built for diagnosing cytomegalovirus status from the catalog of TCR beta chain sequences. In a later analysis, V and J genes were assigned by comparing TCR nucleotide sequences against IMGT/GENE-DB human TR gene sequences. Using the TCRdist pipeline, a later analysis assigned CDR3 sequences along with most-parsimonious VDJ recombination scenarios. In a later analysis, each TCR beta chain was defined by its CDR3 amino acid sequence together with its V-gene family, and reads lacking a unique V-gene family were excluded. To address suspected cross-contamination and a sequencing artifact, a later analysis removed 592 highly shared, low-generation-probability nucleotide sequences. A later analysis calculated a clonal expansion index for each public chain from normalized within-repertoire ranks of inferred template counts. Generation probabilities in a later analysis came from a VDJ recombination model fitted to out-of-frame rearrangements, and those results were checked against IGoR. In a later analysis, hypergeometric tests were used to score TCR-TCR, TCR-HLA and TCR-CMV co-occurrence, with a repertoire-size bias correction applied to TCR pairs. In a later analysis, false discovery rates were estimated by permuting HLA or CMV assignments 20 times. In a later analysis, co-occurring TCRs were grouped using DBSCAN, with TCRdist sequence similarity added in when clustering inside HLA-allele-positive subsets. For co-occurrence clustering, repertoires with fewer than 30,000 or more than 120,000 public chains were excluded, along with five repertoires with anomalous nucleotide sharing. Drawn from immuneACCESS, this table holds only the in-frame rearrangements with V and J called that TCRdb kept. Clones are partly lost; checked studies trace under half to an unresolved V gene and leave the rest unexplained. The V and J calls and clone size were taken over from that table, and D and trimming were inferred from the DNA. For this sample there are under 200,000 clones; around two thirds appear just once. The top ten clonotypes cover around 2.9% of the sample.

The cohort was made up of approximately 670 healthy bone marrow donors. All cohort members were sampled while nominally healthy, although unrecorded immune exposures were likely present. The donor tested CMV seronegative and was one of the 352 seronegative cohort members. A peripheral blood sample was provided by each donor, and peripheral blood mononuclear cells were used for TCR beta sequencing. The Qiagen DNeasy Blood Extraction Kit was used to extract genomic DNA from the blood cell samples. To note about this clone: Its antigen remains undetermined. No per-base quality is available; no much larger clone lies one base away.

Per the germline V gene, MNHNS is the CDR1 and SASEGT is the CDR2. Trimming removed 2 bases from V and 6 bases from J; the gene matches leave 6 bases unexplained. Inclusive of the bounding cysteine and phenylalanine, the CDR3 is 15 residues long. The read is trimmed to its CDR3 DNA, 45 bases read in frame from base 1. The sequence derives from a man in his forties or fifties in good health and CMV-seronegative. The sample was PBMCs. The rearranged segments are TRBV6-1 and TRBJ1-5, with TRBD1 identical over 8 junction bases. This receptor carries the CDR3 CASSEIWTGLQPQHF. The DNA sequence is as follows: TGTGCCAGCAGTGAAATCTGGACAGGGCTTCAGCCCCAGCATTTT.